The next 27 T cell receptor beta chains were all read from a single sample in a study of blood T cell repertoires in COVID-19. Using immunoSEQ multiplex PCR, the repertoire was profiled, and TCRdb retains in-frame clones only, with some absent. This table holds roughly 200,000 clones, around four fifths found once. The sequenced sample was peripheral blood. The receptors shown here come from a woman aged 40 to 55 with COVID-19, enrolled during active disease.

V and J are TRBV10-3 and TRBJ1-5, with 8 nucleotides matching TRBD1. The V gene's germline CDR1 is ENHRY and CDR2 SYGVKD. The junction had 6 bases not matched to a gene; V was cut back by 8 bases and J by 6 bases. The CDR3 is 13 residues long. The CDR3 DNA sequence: TGTGCCATCTCCAGGGGGCGCGGTCAGCCCCAGCATTTT. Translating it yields CAISRGRGQPQHF.

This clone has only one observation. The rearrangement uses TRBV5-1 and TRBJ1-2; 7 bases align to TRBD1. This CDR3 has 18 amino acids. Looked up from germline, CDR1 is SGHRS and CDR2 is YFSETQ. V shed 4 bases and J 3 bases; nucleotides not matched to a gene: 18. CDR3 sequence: CASSLIPPTQGSDYGYTF. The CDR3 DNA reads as TGCGCCAGCAGCCTTATTCCTCCCACACAGGGGTCTGACTATGGCTACACCTTC.

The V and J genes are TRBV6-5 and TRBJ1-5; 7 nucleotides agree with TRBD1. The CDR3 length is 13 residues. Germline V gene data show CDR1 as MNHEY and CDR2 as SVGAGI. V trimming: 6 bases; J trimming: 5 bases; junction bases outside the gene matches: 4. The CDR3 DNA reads TGTGCCAGCAGACGGGACAGTCATCAGCCCCAGCATTTT. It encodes CASRRDSHQPQHF.

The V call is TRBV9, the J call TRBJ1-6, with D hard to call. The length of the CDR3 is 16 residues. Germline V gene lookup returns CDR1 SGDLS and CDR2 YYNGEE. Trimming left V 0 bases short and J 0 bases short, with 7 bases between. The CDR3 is CASSVGGSSYNSPLHF. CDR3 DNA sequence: TGTGCCAGCAGCGTAGGAGGGAGCTCCTATAATTCACCCCTCCACTTT.

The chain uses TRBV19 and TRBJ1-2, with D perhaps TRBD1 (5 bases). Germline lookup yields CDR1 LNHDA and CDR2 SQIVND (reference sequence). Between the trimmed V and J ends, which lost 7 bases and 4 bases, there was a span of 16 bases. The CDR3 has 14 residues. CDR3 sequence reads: CASNPTREGYGYTF. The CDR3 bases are TGTGCCAGTAACCCGACCAGGGAGGGCTATGGCTACACCTTC.

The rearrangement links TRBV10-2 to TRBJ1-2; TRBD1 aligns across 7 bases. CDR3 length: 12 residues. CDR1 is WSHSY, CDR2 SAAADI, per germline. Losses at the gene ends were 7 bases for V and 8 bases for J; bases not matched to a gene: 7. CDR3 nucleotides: TGCGCCAGCATTTCCGGGACAGACGGCTACACCTTC. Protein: CASISGTDGYTF.

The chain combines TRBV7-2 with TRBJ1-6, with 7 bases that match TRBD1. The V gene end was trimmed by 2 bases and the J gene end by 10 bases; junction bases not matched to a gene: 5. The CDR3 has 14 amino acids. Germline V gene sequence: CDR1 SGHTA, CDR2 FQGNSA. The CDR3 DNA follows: TGTGCCAGCAGCTTATTAACAGGGGCATCACCCCTCCACTTT. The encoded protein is CASSLLTGASPLHF.

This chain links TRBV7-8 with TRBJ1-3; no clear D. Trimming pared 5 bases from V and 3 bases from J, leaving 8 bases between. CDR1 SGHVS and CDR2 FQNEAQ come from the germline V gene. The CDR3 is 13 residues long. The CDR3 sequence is CASSLSDGNTIYF. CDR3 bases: TGTGCCAGCAGCCTCTCAGATGGAAACACCATATATTTT.

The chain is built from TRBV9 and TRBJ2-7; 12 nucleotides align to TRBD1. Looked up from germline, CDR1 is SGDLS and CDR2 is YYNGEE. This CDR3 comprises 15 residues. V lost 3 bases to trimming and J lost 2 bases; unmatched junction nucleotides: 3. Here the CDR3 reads CASSGRDRGPYEQYF. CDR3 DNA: TGTGCCAGCAGCGGCCGGGACAGGGGGCCCTACGAGCAGTACTTC.

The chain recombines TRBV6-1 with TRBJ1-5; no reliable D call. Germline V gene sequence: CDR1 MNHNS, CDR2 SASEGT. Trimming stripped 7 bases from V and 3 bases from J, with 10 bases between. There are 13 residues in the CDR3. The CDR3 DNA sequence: TGTGCCAGCACTAGGCAGCCCAATCAGCCCCAGCATTTT. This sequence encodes CASTRQPNQPQHF.

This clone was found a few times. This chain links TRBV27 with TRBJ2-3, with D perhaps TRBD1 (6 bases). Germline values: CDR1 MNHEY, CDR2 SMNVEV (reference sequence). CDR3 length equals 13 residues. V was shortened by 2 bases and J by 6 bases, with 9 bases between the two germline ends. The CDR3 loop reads CASSLQGLDTQYF. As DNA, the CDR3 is TGTGCCAGCAGTTTACAGGGGTTGGATACGCAGTATTTT.

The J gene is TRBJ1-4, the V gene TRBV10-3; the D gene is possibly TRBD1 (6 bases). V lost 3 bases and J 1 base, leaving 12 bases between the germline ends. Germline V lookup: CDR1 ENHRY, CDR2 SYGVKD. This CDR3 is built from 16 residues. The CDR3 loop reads CAISERQGQTNEKLFF. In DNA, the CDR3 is TGTGCCATCAGTGAAAGGCAGGGACAAACTAATGAAAAACTGTTTTTT.

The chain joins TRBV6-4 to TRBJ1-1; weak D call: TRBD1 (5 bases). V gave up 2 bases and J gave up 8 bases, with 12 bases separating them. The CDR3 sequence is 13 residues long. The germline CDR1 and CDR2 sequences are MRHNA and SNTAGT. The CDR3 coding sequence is TGTGCCAGCAGTGACGGAGGGGAGAGGGAAGCTTTCTTT. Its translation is CASSDGGEREAFF.

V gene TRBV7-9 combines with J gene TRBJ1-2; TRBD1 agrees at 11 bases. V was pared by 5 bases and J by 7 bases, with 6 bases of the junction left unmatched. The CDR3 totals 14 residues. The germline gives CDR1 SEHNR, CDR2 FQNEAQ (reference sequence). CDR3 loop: CASSLGQGAFGYTF. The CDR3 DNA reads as TGTGCCAGCAGCCTAGGACAGGGGGCGTTTGGCTACACCTTC.

CDR3 DNA sequence: TGTGCCAGCAGCTTAGACAACAGGGGCCACGGTGGCTACACCTTC. It specifies CASSLDNRGHGGYTF. The chain carries TRBV7-2 and TRBJ1-2, with TRBD1 matching over 7 bases. Germline loops: CDR1 SGHTA, CDR2 FQGNSA. Losses at the gene ends were 1 base for V and 7 bases for J; bases not matched to a gene: 9. The CDR3 loop spans 15 amino acids.

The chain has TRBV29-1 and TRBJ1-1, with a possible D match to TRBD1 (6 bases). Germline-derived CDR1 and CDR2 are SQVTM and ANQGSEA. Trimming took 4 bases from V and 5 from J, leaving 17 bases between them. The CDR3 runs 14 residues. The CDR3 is CSVAPQGRKTEAFF. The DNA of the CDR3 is TGCAGCGTTGCCCCGCAGGGGCGCAAAACTGAAGCTTTCTTT.

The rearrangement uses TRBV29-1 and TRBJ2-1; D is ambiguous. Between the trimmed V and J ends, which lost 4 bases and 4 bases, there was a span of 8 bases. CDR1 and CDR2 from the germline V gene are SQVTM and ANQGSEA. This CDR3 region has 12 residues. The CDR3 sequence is CSVGYFYNEQFF. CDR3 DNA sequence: TGCAGCGTTGGGTACTTTTACAATGAGCAGTTCTTC.

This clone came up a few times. CDR3 DNA: TGTGCCAGCAATCCCAGACAGGGAACCCTTGAAGCTTTCTTT. Translated: CASNPRQGTLEAFF. The rearrangement joins TRBV6-5 to TRBJ1-1; 7 bases map to TRBD1. This CDR3 spans 14 amino acids. J was trimmed by 7 bases and V by 7 bases; bases with no gene match: 12. CDR1 is MNHEY, CDR2 SVGAGI, per germline.

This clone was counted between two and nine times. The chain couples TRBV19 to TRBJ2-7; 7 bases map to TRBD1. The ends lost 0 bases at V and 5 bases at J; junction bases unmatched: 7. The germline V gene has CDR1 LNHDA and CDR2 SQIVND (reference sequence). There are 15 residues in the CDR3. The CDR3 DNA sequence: TGTGCCAGTAGTATAGAACAGGACAGGAACCACGAGCAGTACTTC. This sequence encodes CASSIEQDRNHEQYF.

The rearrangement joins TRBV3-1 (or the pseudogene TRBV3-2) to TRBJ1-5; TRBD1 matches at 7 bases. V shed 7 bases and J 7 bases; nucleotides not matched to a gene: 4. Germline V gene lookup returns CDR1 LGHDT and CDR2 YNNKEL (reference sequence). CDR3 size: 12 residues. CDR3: CASNRGGQPQHF. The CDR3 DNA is TGTGCCAGCAATAGAGGGGGCCAGCCCCAGCATTTT.

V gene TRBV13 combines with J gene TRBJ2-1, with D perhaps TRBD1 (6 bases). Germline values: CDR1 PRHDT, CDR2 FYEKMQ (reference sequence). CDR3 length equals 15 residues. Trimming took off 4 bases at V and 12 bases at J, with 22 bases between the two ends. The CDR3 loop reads CASSSPWAGDGRQFF. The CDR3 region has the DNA TGTGCCAGCAGCTCCCCATGGGCAGGGGACGGAAGGCAGTTCTTC.

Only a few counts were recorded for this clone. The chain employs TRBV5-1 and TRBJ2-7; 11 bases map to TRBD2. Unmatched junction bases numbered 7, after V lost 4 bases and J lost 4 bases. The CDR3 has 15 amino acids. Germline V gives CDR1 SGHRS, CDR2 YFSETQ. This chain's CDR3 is CASSRGLAGGYEQYF. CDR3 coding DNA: TGCGCCAGCAGCCGTGGTCTAGCGGGGGGTTACGAGCAGTACTTC.

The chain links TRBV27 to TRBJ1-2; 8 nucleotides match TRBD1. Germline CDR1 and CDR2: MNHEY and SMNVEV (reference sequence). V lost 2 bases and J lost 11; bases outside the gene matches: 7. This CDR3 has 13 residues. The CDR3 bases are TGTGCCAGCAGTTTAGGAGGGACAGGTTCATACACCTTC. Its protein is CASSLGGTGSYTF.

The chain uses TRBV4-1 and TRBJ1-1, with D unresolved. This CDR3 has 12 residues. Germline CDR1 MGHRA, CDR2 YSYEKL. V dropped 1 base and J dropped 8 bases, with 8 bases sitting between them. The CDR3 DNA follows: TGCGCCAGCAGCCAAGGGCCGAAGGAAGCTTTCTTT. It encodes CASSQGPKEAFF.

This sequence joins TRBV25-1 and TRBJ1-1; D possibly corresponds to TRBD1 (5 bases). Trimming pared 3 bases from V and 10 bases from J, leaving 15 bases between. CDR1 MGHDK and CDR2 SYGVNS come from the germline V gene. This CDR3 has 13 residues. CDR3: CASSDRGGVGAFF. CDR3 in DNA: TGTGCCAGCAGTGATCGGGGCGGGGTGGGAGCTTTCTTT.

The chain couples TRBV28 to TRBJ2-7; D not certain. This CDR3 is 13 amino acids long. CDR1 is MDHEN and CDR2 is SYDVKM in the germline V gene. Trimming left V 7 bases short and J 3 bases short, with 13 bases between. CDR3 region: CASTLVDGYEQYF. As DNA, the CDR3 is TGTGCCAGCACCCTAGTTGACGGCTACGAGCAGTACTTC.

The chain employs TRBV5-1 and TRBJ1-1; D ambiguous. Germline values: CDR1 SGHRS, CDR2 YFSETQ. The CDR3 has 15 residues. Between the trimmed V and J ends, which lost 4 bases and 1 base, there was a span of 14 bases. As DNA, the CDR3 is TGCGCCAGCAGCCCCAGTGGTAGACAGAACACTGAAGCTTTCTTT. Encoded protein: CASSPSGRQNTEAFF.